This T cell receptor (beta chain) was observed in a study of blood T cell repertoires in COVID-19. Germline lookup yields CDR1 SGHRS and CDR2 YFSETQ. This CDR3 contains 14 residues. Trimming at V came to 3 bases and at J to 6 bases, leaving 6 bases not matched to a gene. In regard to this clone: The same CDR3 is also encoded by other DNA sequences in this sample.

Profiled with immunoSEQ multiplex PCR; TCRdb holds only in-frame clones, not every one. Among 200,000 or so clones listed, around three quarters were seen once. The chain combines TRBV5-1 with TRBJ2-7; 10 nucleotides line up with TRBD2. Sequencing was carried out using peripheral blood. This receptor was obtained from a woman between 65 and 79 years old with acute or convalescent COVID-19. Here the CDR3 reads CASSSTSGRAEQYF. DNA for the CDR3: TGCGCCAGCAGCTCTACCAGCGGGAGGGCCGAGCAGTACTTC.